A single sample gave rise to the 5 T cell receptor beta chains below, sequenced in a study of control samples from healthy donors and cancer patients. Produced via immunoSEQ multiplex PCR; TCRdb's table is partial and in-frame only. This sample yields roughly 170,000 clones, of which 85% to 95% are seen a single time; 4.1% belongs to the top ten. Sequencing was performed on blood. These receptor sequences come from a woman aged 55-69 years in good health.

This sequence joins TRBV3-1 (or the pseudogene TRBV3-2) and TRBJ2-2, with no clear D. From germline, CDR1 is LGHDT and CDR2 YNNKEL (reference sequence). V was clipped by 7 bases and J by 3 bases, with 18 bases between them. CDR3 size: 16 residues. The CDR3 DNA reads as TGTGCCAGCACCCCCTATTTCGGGTACGACACCGGGGAGCTGTTTTTT. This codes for CASTPYFGYDTGELFF.

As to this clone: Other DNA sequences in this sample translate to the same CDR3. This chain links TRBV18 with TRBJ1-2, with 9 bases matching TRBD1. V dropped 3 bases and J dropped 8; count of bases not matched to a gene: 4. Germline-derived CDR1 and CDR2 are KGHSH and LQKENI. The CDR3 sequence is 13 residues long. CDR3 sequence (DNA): TGTGCCAGCTCACCGGGACAGGGCGACGGCTACACCTTC. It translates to CASSPGQGDGYTF. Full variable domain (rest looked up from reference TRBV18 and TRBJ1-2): NAGVMQNPRHLVRRRGQEARLRCSPMKGHSHVYWYRQLPEEGLKFMVYLQKENIIDESGMPKERFSAEFPKEGPSILRIQQVVRGDSAAYFCASSPGQGDGYTFGSGTRLTVV.

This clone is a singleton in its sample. The CDR3, as DNA: TGTGCCATCAGCGATGACAGGGCGGCTGAGCAGTTCTTC. It yields the protein CAISDDRAAEQFF. The gene calls are TRBV10-3 and TRBJ2-1, with 7 nucleotides matching TRBD1. This CDR3 comprises 13 residues. After removal of 6 bases from V and 9 bases from J, the junction contained 8 bases not matched to a gene. CDR1 and CDR2 from the germline V gene are ENHRY and SYGVKD.

The CDR3 sequence is CAWSRPTGINQPQHF. The CDR3 bases are TGTGCCTGGAGTCGCCCAACAGGAATTAATCAGCCCCAGCATTTT. This sequence joins TRBV30 and TRBJ1-5; D is perhaps TRBD1 (5 bases). Trimming left V 2 bases short and J 4 bases short, with 15 bases between. This CDR3 region has 15 residues. From germline, CDR1 is GTSNPN and CDR2 SVGIG (reference sequence).

This CDR3 is CASSLTGADTQYF. CDR3 nucleotides: TGTGCCAGCAGCTTAACAGGGGCAGATACGCAGTATTTT. The chain combines TRBV7-9 with TRBJ2-3, with 7 bases aligning to TRBD1. The CDR3 has 13 amino acids. Unmatched junction bases numbered 0, after V lost 2 bases and J lost 4 bases. Germline values: CDR1 SEHNR, CDR2 FQNEAQ (reference sequence).